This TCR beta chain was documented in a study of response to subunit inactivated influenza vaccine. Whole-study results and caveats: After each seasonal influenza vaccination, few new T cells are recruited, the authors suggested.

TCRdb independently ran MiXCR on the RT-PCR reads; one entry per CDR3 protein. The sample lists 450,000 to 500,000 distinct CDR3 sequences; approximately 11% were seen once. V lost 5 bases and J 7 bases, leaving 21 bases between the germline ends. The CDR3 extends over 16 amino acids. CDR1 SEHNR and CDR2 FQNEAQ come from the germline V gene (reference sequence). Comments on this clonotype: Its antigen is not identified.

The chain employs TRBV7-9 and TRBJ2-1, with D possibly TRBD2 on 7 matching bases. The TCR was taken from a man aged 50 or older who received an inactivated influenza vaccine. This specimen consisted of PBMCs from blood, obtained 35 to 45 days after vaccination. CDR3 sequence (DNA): TGTGCCAGCAGCACTCGGGGGGCGCGGGCGGGGAATGAGCAGTTCTTC. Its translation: CASSTRGARAGNEQFF.